What follows are 32 T cell receptor beta chains derived from one specimen sequenced in a study of shared clonotypes between healthy human individuals. Only in-frame clones appear in the TCRdb table, and some are missing; sequencing was by immunoSEQ multiplex PCR. This table holds under 1 million clones, about 96% found once. The naive CD8 fraction comprised CD45RO-negative cells positively selected for CCR7 and excluded terminally differentiated effector memory CD45RA+ cells. Sequences were obtained from naive CD8+ T cells sorted from blood. The receptors originated from a man between 25 and 39 years old in good health.

The chain joins TRBV29-1 to TRBJ1-1; no clear D gene. V was trimmed by 4 bases and J by 5 bases, leaving 23 bases between them. Germline CDR1 and CDR2: SQVTM and ANQGSEA. The CDR3 spans 16 residues. CDR3 sequence reads: CSVGAPQRAAGTEAFF. CDR3 DNA sequence: TGCAGCGTTGGAGCGCCCCAGCGAGCGGCGGGGACTGAAGCTTTCTTT.

The genes are TRBV27 and TRBJ2-5; 12 nucleotides match TRBD2. The J segment lost 4 bases and the V segment lost 5 bases, leaving 2 bases of the junction unmatched. Per the germline V gene, CDR1 is MNHEY and CDR2 is SMNVEV (reference sequence). The CDR3 is 14 residues long. CDR3 in amino acids: CASSRGLAGETQYF. CDR3 DNA sequence: TGTGCCAGCAGTCGGGGACTAGCGGGAGAGACCCAGTACTTC.

V usage is TRBV13 and J usage is TRBJ2-3, with 8 bases that match TRBD2. V lost 1 base to trimming and J lost 4 bases; unmatched junction nucleotides: 10. The germline V gene has CDR1 PRHDT and CDR2 FYEKMQ (reference sequence). The CDR3 has 17 residues. The CDR3 region has the DNA TGTGCCAGCAGCTTAGAGGGGCCGGGACTAGTCCCAGATACGCAGTATTTT. Amino acids: CASSLEGPGLVPDTQYF.

The chain recombines TRBV19 with TRBJ2-7; 8 bases fit TRBD1. In germline, CDR1 is LNHDA, CDR2 SQIVND (reference sequence). The trim removed 2 bases at V and 7 bases at J, leaving 10 bases unmatched. This CDR3 is 15 amino acids long. Here the CDR3 reads CASSIPGQAVMEQYF. The DNA for the CDR3 is TGTGCCAGTAGTATACCGGGACAGGCGGTGATGGAGCAGTACTTC. Full variable domain (rest looked up from reference TRBV19 and TRBJ2-7): DGGITQSPKYLFRKEGQNVTLSCEQNLNHDAMYWYRQDPGQGLRLIYYSQIVNDFQKGDIAEGYSVSREKKESFPLTVTSAQKNPTAFYLCASSIPGQAVMEQYFGPGTRLTVT.

The chain links TRBV27 to TRBJ1-5; TRBD1 matches at 10 bases. Germline CDR1 and CDR2: MNHEY and SMNVEV (reference sequence). V lost 10 bases, J lost 10 bases, and 13 bases stayed unmatched. This CDR3 spans 14 amino acids. The CDR3 region has the DNA TGTGCCATTAAGGACCGGGACAGGGGAATTCCCCAGCATTTT. As protein: CAIKDRDRGIPQHF.

V is TRBV18 and J is TRBJ2-2; D ambiguous. The CDR3 has 17 amino acids. The germline V and J ends were trimmed by 3 bases and 0 bases, with 14 bases remaining between them. CDR1 and CDR2 (germline): KGHSH, LQKENI. The CDR3 coding sequence is TGTGCCAGCTCACCTTCTCAGAACGCCCCGAACACCGGGGAGCTGTTTTTT. Translating it yields CASSPSQNAPNTGELFF. The entire variable domain, with the rest obtained from reference TRBV18 and TRBJ2-2, is as follows: NAGVMQNPRHLVRRRGQEARLRCSPMKGHSHVYWYRQLPEEGLKFMVYLQKENIIDESGMPKERFSAEFPKEGPSILRIQQVVRGDSAAYFCASSPSQNAPNTGELFFGEGSRLTVL.

The chain couples TRBV2 to TRBJ2-7; D is uncertain. Trimming removed 3 bases at V and 5 bases at J, with 11 bases between. This CDR3 spans 13 amino acids. Germline CDR1 is SNHLY and CDR2 is FYNNEI. The CDR3 nucleotides are TGTGCCAGCAGTGAGGTGAACGTTCACGAGCAGTACTTC. The encoded protein is CASSEVNVHEQYF.

V and J are TRBV5-1 and TRBJ2-7; TRBD1 matches 7 bases. The CDR3 covers 14 residues. The trim removed 0 bases at V and 3 bases at J, leaving 3 bases unmatched. Germline V gives CDR1 SGHRS, CDR2 YFSETQ. CDR3 bases: TGCGCCAGCAGCTTGGGGGACAGCAACTACGAGCAGTACTTC. It translates to CASSLGDSNYEQYF.

This chain links TRBV7-8 with TRBJ2-7; maybe TRBD2 (6 bases). Germline-derived CDR1 and CDR2 are SGHVS and FQNEAQ. V was cut by 3 bases and J by 7 bases, with 7 bases left in between. There are 11 residues in the CDR3. As DNA, the CDR3 is TGTGCCAGCAGCTTGGCGGGGGAGCAGTACTTC. Translation: CASSLAGEQYF.

The chain uses TRBV9 and TRBJ1-1; D gene ambiguous. The germline gives CDR1 SGDLS, CDR2 YYNGEE. There are 14 residues in the CDR3. The V and J ends lost 4 bases and 4 bases respectively, with 14 bases between them. The CDR3 is CASSPSPGATEAFF. CDR3 DNA: TGTGCCAGCAGCCCCAGTCCCGGAGCCACTGAAGCTTTCTTT.

The rearrangement uses TRBV18 and TRBJ1-2, with TRBD1 matching over 9 bases. The CDR3 is 14 residues long. CDR1 and CDR2 from the germline V gene are KGHSH and LQKENI. V lost 4 bases to trimming and J lost 4 bases; unmatched junction nucleotides: 4. CDR3 loop: CASSLGTGIYGYTF. The DNA of the CDR3 is TGTGCCAGCTCACTTGGGACAGGGATCTATGGCTACACCTTC.

The chain recombines TRBV27 with TRBJ1-1; no clear D gene. This CDR3 has 13 amino acids. Trimming left V 0 bases short and J 4 bases short, with 6 bases between. Germline V gene data show CDR1 as MNHEY and CDR2 as SMNVEV (reference sequence). The CDR3 DNA reads TGTGCCAGCAGTTTATCAAGGGCCACTGAAGCTTTCTTT. This gives the protein CASSLSRATEAFF.

This chain uses TRBV14 with TRBJ1-1; D is perhaps TRBD1 (6 bases). The CDR3 sequence is 14 residues long. The V gene lost 4 bases and the J gene lost 6 bases, with 15 bases spanning the gap. From germline, CDR1 is SGHDN and CDR2 FVKESK. CDR3 sequence (DNA): TGTGCCAGCAGCCTCCGGGGAAGGGGGGCTGAAGCTTTCTTT. This gives the protein CASSLRGRGAEAFF.

The chain recombines TRBV7-9 with TRBJ2-1; 7 nucleotides match TRBD2. V dropped 6 bases and J dropped 2; count of bases not matched to a gene: 7. Germline assignment: CDR1 SEHNR and CDR2 FQNEAQ (reference sequence). The CDR3 contains 15 residues. Here the CDR3 reads CASRPSRGAYNEQFF. CDR3 coding DNA: TGTGCCAGCAGACCCTCTCGGGGGGCCTACAATGAGCAGTTCTTC.

The J gene is TRBJ2-5, the V gene TRBV29-1; no reliable D call. Per the germline V gene, CDR1 is SQVTM and CDR2 is ANQGSEA. V shed 3 bases and J shed 2 bases, with 16 bases lying between them. This CDR3 comprises 15 residues. The CDR3 reads CSVDPLSTIQETQYF. The CDR3 nucleotides read TGCAGCGTTGACCCGCTCTCCACAATTCAAGAGACCCAGTACTTC.

This rearrangement joins TRBV13 to TRBJ2-7, with a tentative D call TRBD2 (5 bases). The CDR3 has 14 amino acids. Germline lookup yields CDR1 PRHDT and CDR2 FYEKMQ (reference sequence). The V end lost 5 bases, the J end lost 0 bases, and 11 bases lay between the germline ends. DNA of the CDR3: TGTGCCAGCAGCCCCCGGGGAAACTCCTACGAGCAGTACTTC. This encodes CASSPRGNSYEQYF.

The chain is built from TRBV10-3 and TRBJ2-3; 9 bases match TRBD2. The CDR3 contains 14 residues. Unmatched junction bases numbered 5, after V lost 10 bases and J lost 0 bases. CDR1 and CDR2 from the germline V gene are ENHRY and SYGVKD. CDR3 coding DNA: TGTGCCAAGCGACTAGCGGCGAGCACAGATACGCAGTATTTT. It translates to CAKRLAASTDTQYF.

The genes are TRBV5-8 and TRBJ1-1, with a possible D match to TRBD1 (6 bases). Germline CDR1 is SGHTS and CDR2 is YDEGEE. V dropped 2 bases and J dropped 1 base, with 15 bases sitting between them. The CDR3 consists of 16 residues. This CDR3 is CASSLVVRGPNTEAFF. CDR3 in DNA: TGTGCCAGCAGCTTAGTTGTTCGGGGGCCGAACACTGAAGCTTTCTTT.

The gene calls are TRBV6-5 and TRBJ2-1; TRBD2 aligns across 9 bases. The CDR3 loop spans 14 amino acids. Trimming at V came to 6 bases and at J to 4 bases, leaving 4 bases not matched to a gene. The germline CDR1 and CDR2 sequences are MNHEY and SVGAGI. The CDR3 nucleotides read TGTGCCAGCAGCCTAGCGGGGCCGTACAATGAGCAGTTCTTC. Protein: CASSLAGPYNEQFF.

This clone is a singleton in its sample. The rearrangement uses TRBV10-3 and TRBJ2-5; D is ambiguous. The V end lost 4 bases, the J end lost 1 base, and 4 bases lay between the germline ends. Germline CDR1 ENHRY, CDR2 SYGVKD. This CDR3 spans 12 amino acids. CDR3 DNA: TGTGCCATCAGTGGGGGCCAAGAGACCCAGTACTTC. It specifies CAISGGQETQYF.

V gene TRBV19 combines with J gene TRBJ2-1; D remains unclear. CDR1 and CDR2 from the germline V gene are LNHDA and SQIVND (reference sequence). V lost 3 bases, J lost 0 bases, and 12 bases lay in between. The CDR3 is 16 amino acids. The CDR3 DNA is TGTGCCAGTAGTATGGGTCGAAGGAGCTCCTACAATGAGCAGTTCTTC. Amino acids: CASSMGRRSSYNEQFF.

The chain has TRBV5-6 and TRBJ1-2; D is possibly TRBD1 (5 bases). V was clipped by 4 bases and J by 8 bases, with 9 bases between them. CDR1 SGHDT and CDR2 YYEEEE come from the germline V gene. CDR3 size: 11 residues. The chain's CDR3 is CASSRGGGYTF. The DNA for the CDR3 is TGTGCCAGCAGCCGCGGGGGAGGCTACACCTTC.

The chain combines TRBV29-1 with TRBJ2-7, with a weak D call TRBD1 (6 bases). Germline V lookup: CDR1 SQVTM, CDR2 ANQGSEA. The length of the CDR3 is 13 residues. The V end was cut by 6 bases, the J end by 7 bases, with 19 bases between. The CDR3 sequence: CSVQTGDRGEQYF. CDR3 sequence (DNA): TGCAGCGTCCAGACAGGAGATAGGGGGGAGCAGTACTTC.

The gene calls are TRBV19 and TRBJ1-1, with a tentative D call TRBD1 (6 bases). Trimming took off 8 bases at V and 4 bases at J, with 14 bases between the two ends. Looked up from germline, CDR1 is LNHDA and CDR2 is SQIVND (reference sequence). CDR3 size: 13 residues. CDR3 nucleotide sequence: TGTGCCAGTCGAAGGGGGTTGGGCACTGAAGCTTTCTTT. It codes for CASRRGLGTEAFF. Supplemented by reference TRBV19 and TRBJ1-1, the full variable domain reads DGGITQSPKYLFRKEGQNVTLSCEQNLNHDAMYWYRQDPGQGLRLIYYSQIVNDFQKGDIAEGYSVSREKKESFPLTVTSAQKNPTAFYLCASRRGLGTEAFFGQGTRLTVV.

V usage is TRBV4-1 and J usage is TRBJ1-2; 10 nucleotides agree with TRBD1. V lost 5 bases to trimming and J lost 8 bases; unmatched junction nucleotides: 11. Germline lookup yields CDR1 MGHRA and CDR2 YSYEKL. The CDR3 sequence is 15 residues long. CDR3 nucleotide sequence: TGCGCCAGCAGCAACTTCAGACAGGGGGCCTGGGGCTACACCTTC. It encodes CASSNFRQGAWGYTF.

The gene calls are TRBV5-4 and TRBJ2-3; D may correspond to TRBD1 or TRBD2 (5 bases each). The CDR3 totals 14 residues. CDR1 and CDR2 (germline): SGHNT, YYREEE (reference sequence). The V and J ends lost 4 bases and 4 bases respectively, with 13 bases between them. The CDR3 protein is CASSLLGDADTQYF. CDR3 nucleotides: TGTGCCAGCAGCCTGTTGGGGGACGCAGATACGCAGTATTTT.

The genes are TRBV7-9 and TRBJ1-4, with D possibly matching TRBD1 (6 bases). The CDR3 is made up of 15 amino acids. V was cut by 5 bases and J by 7 bases, with 17 bases left in between. Germline CDR1 and CDR2: SEHNR and FQNEAQ (reference sequence). The DNA for the CDR3 is TGTGCCAGCAGCGCCCCAGGGGCCGATGGTGAAAAACTGTTTTTT. Amino acid sequence: CASSAPGADGEKLFF.

This clone has a single count. This chain links TRBV4-2 with TRBJ2-2; 9 bases fit TRBD2. Germline trimming cut 4 bases from V and 0 bases from J; bases unmatched to any gene: 18. From germline, CDR1 is LGHNA and CDR2 YNFKEQ. The CDR3 extends over 21 amino acids. The CDR3 coding sequence is TGTGCCAGCAGCCCACACCTACTGGCGGGAGGGTCTGCTCCGAACACCGGGGAGCTGTTTTTT. Amino acids: CASSPHLLAGGSAPNTGELFF.

V and J are TRBV28 and TRBJ2-2; 7 bases are a match to TRBD2. The CDR3 runs to 16 residues. Germline trimming cut 3 bases from V and 7 bases from J; bases unmatched to any gene: 11. Per germline, CDR1 MDHEN and CDR2 SYDVKM. CDR3 region: CASSLGGTTNGGELFF. The CDR3 DNA follows: TGTGCCAGCAGTTTGGGGGGGACGACGAACGGCGGGGAGCTGTTTTTT.

The chain combines TRBV9 with TRBJ2-1; 8 bases line up with TRBD2. The V segment lost 0 bases and the J segment 3 bases; nucleotides outside the gene matches: 5. Germline lookup yields CDR1 SGDLS and CDR2 YYNGEE. CDR3 length equals 16 residues. The CDR3 DNA sequence: TGTGCCAGCAGCGTAGAGGGGCTAGCGGGCTACAATGAGCAGTTCTTC. Its translation: CASSVEGLAGYNEQFF.

The chain employs TRBV25-1 and TRBJ2-1; no firm D call. Trimming removed 5 bases from V and 0 bases from J, with 11 bases in between. CDR1 is MGHDK and CDR2 is SYGVNS in the germline V gene. This CDR3 comprises 15 residues. The chain's CDR3 is CASSPRSLSYNEQFF. The CDR3 nucleotides are TGTGCCAGCAGTCCAAGAAGCCTCTCCTACAATGAGCAGTTCTTC.

This clone occurred once. The rearrangement joins TRBV7-2 to TRBJ2-1; 14 positions agree with TRBD2. CDR1 and CDR2 from the germline V gene are SGHTA and FQGNSA. Trimming cost V 6 bases and J 8 bases; bases outside gene matches: 9. The CDR3 contains 16 residues. DNA of the CDR3: TGTGCCAGCAGAGCACCGGGACTAGCGGGAGTGCATGAGCAGTTCTTC. It is translated as CASRAPGLAGVHEQFF.